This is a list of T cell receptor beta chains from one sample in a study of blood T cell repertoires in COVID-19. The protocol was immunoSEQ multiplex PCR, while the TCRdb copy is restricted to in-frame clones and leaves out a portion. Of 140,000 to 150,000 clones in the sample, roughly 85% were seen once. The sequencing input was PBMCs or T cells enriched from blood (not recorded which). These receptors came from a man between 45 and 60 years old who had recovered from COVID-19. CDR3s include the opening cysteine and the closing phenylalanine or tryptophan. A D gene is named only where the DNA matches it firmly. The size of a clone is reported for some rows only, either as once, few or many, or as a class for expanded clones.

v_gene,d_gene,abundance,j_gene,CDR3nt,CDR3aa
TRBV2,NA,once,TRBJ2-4,TGTGCCAGCAGTGAAAACGGAAACATTCAGTACTTC,CASSENGNIQYF
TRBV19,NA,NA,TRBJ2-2,TGTGCCAGTAGTAGTTACAGGGTGAACACCGGGGAGCTGTTTTTT,CASSSYRVNTGELFF
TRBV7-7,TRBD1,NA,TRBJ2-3,TGTGCTAGCAGCTTCAAGACAGGGAACACAGATACGCAGTATTTT,CASSFKTGNTDTQYF
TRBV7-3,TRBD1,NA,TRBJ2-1,TGTGCCAGCAGCTTAACACAGGGGGCTTACAATGAGCAGTTCTTC,CASSLTQGAYNEQFF
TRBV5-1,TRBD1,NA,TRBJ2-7,TGCGCCAGCAGCGCAGGGGGCTCCTACGAGCAGTACTTC,CASSAGGSYEQYF
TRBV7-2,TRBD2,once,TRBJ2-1,TGTGCCAGCAGCTTAGGTTGGTCGGGGGGATACAATGAGCAGTTCTTC,CASSLGWSGGYNEQFF
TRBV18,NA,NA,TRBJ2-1,TGTGCCAGCTCACGCCCGGGGAGCTCCTACAATGAGCAGTTCTTC,CASSRPGSSYNEQFF
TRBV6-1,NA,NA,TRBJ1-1,TGTGCCAGCAGTGAAGAACTGCCGAACACTGAAGCTTTCTTT,CASSEELPNTEAFF
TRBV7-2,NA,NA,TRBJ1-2,TGTGCCAGCAGCTTATTAAAGGGGGCTAACTATGGCTACACCTTC,CASSLLKGANYGYTF
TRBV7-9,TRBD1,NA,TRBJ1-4,TGTGCCAGCAGCCCAGGGGGGCCGGTCGATGAAAAACTGTTTTTT,CASSPGGPVDEKLFF
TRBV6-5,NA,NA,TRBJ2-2,TGTGCCAGCAGCCCCCCAGGGGCAAACACCGGGGAGCTGTTTTTT,CASSPPGANTGELFF
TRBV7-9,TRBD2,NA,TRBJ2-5,TGTGCCAGCAGCTCGACTAGCGGGAGCCAAGAGACCCAGTACTTC,CASSSTSGSQETQYF
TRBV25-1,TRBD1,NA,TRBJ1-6,TGTGCCAGCAGTGAGGGACAGGGGAACTATAATTCACCCCTCCACTTT,CASSEGQGNYNSPLHF
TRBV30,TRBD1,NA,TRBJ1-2,TGTGCCTGGAGTGTAAGGTGGACAGGGGTCGGCTACACCTTC,CAWSVRWTGVGYTF
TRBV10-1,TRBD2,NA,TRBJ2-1,TGCGCCAGCAGTGGGGATTATGACGGGACTAGCGGGAGTCAGCAGTTCTTC,CASSGDYDGTSGSQQFF
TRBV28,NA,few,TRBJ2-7,TGTGCCAGCAGCCCCCTCCCCTTCTACGAGCAGTACTTC,CASSPLPFYEQYF
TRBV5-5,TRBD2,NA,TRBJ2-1,TGTGCCAGCAGCTTGGGGGGCGGGAGTGAGGAGCAGTTCTTC,CASSLGGGSEEQFF
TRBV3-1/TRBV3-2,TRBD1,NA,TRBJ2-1,TGTGCCAGCAGCCAAGATACTGGGGGGACAGGGGTCTACAATGAGCAGTTCTTC,CASSQDTGGTGVYNEQFF
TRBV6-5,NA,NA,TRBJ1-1,TGTGCCAGCAGCACCAAAGCGGACACTGAAGCTTTCTTT,CASSTKADTEAFF
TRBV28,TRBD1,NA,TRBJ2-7,TGTGCCAGCGTTTACTCAGGGGGACCCACCTACGAGCAGTACTTC,CASVYSGGPTYEQYF
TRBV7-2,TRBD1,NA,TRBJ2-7,TGTGCCAGCAGCTTACAGGGGGCAGAGGGCGAGCAGTACTTC,CASSLQGAEGEQYF
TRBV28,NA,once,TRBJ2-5,TGTGCCAGCACCCCTGAGGCGTTCACAGGGATGGAGACCCAGTACTTC,CASTPEAFTGMETQYF
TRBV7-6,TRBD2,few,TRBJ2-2,TGTGCCAGCAGCCCACAAGCGGGAGTGGGAACCGGGGAGCTGTTTTTT,CASSPQAGVGTGELFF
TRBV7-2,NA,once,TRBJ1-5,TGTGCCAGCAGCTTTTTTGGGCCCGATCAGCCCCAGCATTTT,CASSFFGPDQPQHF
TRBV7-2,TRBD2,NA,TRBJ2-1,TGTGCCAGCAGTTCCTCGGGGGGGCCCTACAATGAGCAGTTCTTC,CASSSSGGPYNEQFF
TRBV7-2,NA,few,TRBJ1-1,TGTGCCAGCAGCTCGGAGATGAACACTGAAGCTTTCTTT,CASSSEMNTEAFF
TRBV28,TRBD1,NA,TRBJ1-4,TGTGCCAGCAGTCAGTGGGACAGCTATAATGAAAAACTGTTTTTT,CASSQWDSYNEKLFF
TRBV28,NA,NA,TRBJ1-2,TGTGCCAGCAGCGTCTCCGGGACTGCCTATGGCTACACCTTC,CASSVSGTAYGYTF
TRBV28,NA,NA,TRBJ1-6,TGTGCCAGCAGTTTAAGGGGAGGGCACCAAGGTTCACCCCTCCACTTT,CASSLRGGHQGSPLHF
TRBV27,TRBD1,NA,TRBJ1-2,TGTGCCAGCAGTTTAGAGCCGACAGGGAATCGAAGGGGCTACACCTTC,CASSLEPTGNRRGYTF
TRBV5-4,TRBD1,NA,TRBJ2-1,TGTGCCAGCAGAGGCCTGACAGGGGGCGCGGGGAATGAGCAGTTCTTC,CASRGLTGGAGNEQFF
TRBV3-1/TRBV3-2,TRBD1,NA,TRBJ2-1,TGTGCCAGCAGCCAAGGACAGGGGCCCTACAATGAGCAGTTCTTC,CASSQGQGPYNEQFF
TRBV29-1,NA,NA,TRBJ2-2,TGCAGCGTTGAAGAGGCAGGGCTTAATGCCGGGGAGCTGTTTTTT,CSVEEAGLNAGELFF
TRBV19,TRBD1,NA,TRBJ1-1,TGTGCCAGTAGTAGCCCAGGGGGCGCGGGCACTGAAGCTTTCTTT,CASSSPGGAGTEAFF
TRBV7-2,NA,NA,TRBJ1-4,TGTGCCAGCCAGCCGGGTCATATTAATGAAAAACTGTTTTTT,CASQPGHINEKLFF
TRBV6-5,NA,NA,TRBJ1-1,TGTGCCAGCAGCCACGGGGGGTACACTGAAGCTTTCTTT,CASSHGGYTEAFF
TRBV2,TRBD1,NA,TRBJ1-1,TGTGCCAGCAGGTCAAGACAGGGGAGGAACACTGAAGCTTTCTTT,CASRSRQGRNTEAFF
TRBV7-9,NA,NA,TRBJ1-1,TGTGCCAGCAGCTTAGACTTCACTGAAGCTTTCTTT,CASSLDFTEAFF
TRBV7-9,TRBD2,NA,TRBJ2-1,TGTGCCAGCAGCTCGGATGGGACTAGCGGGCCCACCTCCTACAATGAGCAGTTCTTC,CASSSDGTSGPTSYNEQFF
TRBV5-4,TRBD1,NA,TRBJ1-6,TGTGCCAGCAGCCAGGGAGGGACAGGACTTTCACCCCTCCACTTT,CASSQGGTGLSPLHF
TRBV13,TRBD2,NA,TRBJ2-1,TGTGCCAGCAGCTTAGGGGGACTAGCGGGAACGAGCTCCTACAATGAGCAGTTCTTC,CASSLGGLAGTSSYNEQFF
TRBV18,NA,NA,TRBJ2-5,TGTGCCAGCTCACCCTCGGGGGAGACCCAGTACTTC,CASSPSGETQYF
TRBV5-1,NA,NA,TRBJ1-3,TGCGCCAGCAGCTTGCACGACAGAAGCTCTGGAAACACCATATATTTT,CASSLHDRSSGNTIYF
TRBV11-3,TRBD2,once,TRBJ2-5,TGTGCCAGCAGCTTGGGACTAGCGGCCCAAGAGACCCAGTACTTC,CASSLGLAAQETQYF